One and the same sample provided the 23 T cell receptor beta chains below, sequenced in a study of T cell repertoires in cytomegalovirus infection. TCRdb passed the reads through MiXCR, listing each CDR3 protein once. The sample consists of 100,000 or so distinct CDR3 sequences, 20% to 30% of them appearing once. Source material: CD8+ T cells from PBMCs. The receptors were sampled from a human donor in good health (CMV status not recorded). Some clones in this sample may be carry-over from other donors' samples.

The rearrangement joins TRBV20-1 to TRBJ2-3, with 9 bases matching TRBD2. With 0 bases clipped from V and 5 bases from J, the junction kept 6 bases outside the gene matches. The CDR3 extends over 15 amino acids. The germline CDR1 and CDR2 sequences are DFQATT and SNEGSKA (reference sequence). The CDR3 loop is CSARDGAGGGDTQYF. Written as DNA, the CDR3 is TGCAGTGCTAGAGATGGAGCGGGAGGTGGAGATACGCAGTATTTT.

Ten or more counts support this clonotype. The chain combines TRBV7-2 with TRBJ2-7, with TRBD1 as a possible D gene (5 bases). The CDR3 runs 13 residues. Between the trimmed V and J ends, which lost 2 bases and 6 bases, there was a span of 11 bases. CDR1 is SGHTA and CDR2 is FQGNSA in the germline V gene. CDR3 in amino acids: CASSLPGFGEQYF. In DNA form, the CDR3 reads TGTGCCAGCAGCTTACCAGGGTTTGGCGAGCAGTACTTC.

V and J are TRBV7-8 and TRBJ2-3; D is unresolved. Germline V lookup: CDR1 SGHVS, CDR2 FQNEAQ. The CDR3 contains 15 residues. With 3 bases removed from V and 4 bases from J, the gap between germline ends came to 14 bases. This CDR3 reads CASSFLPSGPDTQYF. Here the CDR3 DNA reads TGTGCCAGCAGCTTCCTACCGAGTGGGCCAGATACGCAGTATTTT.

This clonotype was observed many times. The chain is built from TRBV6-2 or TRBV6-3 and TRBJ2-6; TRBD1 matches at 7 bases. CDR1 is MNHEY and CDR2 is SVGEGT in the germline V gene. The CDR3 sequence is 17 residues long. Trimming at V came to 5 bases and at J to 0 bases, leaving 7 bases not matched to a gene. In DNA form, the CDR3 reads TGTGCCAGCAGTGCCGAGGGACAGATCTCTGGGGCCAACGTCCTGACTTTC. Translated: CASSAEGQISGANVLTF.

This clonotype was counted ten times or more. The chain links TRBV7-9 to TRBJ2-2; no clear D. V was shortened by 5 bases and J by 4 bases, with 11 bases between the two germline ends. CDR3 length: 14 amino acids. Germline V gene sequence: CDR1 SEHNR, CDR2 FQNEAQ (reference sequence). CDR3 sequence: CASSRVTSTGELFF. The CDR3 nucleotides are TGTGCCAGCAGCAGGGTAACATCCACCGGGGAGCTGTTTTTT.

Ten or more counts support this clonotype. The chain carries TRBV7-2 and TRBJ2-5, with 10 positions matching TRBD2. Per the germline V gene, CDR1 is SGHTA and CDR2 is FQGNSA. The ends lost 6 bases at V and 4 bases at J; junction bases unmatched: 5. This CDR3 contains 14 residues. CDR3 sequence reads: CASSSGGKGETQYF. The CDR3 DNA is TGTGCCAGCAGTAGCGGGGGGAAGGGAGAGACCCAGTACTTC.

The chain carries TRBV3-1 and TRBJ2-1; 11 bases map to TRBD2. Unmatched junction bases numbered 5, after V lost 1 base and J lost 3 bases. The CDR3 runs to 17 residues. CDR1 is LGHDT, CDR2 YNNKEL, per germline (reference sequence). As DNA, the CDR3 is TGTGCCAGCAGCCAAGGGCTAGCGGGAGGTTTCTACAATGAGCAGTTCTTC. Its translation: CASSQGLAGGFYNEQFF.

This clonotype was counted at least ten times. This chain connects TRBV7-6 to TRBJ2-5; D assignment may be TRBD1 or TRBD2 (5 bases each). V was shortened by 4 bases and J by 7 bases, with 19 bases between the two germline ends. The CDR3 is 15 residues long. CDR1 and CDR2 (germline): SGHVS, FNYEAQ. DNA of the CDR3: TGTGCCAGCAGCTACTCAACCACCCCAGGGACGACCCAGTACTTC. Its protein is CASSYSTTPGTTQYF.

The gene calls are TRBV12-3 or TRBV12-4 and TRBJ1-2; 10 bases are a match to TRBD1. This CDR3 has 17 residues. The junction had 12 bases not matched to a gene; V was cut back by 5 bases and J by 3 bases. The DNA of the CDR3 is TGTGCCAGCAGTACCGTCGACAGGGGGCTAGAGGACTATGGCTACACCTTC. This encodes CASSTVDRGLEDYGYTF.

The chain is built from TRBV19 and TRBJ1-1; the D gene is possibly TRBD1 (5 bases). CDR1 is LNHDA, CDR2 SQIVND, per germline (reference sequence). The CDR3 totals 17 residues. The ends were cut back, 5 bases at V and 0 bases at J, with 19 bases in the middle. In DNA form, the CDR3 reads TGTGCCAGTAGTCCGCGACCTCTAGGGGTAATGAACACTGAAGCTTTCTTT. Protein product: CASSPRPLGVMNTEAFF.

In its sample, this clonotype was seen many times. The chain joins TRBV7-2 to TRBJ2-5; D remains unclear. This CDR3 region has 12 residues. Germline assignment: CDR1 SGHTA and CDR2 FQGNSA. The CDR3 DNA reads TGTGCAGAAATGGACGGAACTGAGACCCAGTACTTC. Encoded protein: CAEMDGTETQYF.

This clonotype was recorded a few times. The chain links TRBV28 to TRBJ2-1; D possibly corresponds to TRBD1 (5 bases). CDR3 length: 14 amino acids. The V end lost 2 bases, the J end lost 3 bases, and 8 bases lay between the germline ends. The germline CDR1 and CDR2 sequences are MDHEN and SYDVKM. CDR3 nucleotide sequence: TGTGCCAGCAGTTTAATGCAGGGCTACAATGAGCAGTTCTTC. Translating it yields CASSLMQGYNEQFF.

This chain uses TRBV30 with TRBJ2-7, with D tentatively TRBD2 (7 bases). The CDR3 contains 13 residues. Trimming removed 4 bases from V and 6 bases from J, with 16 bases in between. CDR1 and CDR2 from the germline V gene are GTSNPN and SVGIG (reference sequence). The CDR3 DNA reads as TGTGCCTGGAATTGGGGGGGGCGAAGCGAGCAGTACTTC. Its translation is CAWNWGGRSEQYF.

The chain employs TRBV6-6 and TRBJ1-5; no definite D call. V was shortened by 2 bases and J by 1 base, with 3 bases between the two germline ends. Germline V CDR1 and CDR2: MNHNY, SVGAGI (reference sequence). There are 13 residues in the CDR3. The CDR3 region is CASSYPSNQPQHF. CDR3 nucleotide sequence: TGTGCCAGCAGTTACCCGAGCAATCAGCCCCAGCATTTT.

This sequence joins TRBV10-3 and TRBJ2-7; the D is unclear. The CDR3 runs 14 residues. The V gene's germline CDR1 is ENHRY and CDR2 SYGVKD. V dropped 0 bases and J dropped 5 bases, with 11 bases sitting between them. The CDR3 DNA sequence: TGTGCCATCAGTGAGTCGAATTTGGTCCACGAGCAGTACTTC. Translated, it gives CAISESNLVHEQYF.

The CDR3 DNA sequence: TGCAGTGCTTCAAGGCGGGACACAAGAACCCACTACGAGCAGTACTTC. Encoded protein: CSASRRDTRTHYEQYF. The V call is TRBV20-1, the J call TRBJ2-7; D might be TRBD1 or TRBD2, each matching 6 bases. Per the germline V gene, CDR1 is DFQATT and CDR2 is SNEGSKA (reference sequence). Trimming stripped 5 bases from V and 3 bases from J, with 23 bases between. The CDR3 is made up of 16 amino acids.

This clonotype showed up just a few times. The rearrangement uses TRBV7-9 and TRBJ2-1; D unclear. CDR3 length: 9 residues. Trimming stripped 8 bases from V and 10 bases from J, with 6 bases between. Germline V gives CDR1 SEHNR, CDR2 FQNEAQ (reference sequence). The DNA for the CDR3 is TGTGCCAGCTCTGGGGAGCAGTTCTTC. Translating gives CASSGEQFF. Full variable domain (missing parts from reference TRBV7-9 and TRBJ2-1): DTGVSQNPRHKITKRGQNVTFRCDPISEHNRLYWYRQTLGQGPEFLTYFQNEAQLEKSRLLSDRFSAERPKGSFSTLEIQRTEQGDSAMYLCASSGEQFFGPGTRLTVL.

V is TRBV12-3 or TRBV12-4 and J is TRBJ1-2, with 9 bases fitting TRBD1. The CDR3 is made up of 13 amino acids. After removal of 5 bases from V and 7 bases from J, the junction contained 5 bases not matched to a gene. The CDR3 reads CASSIWDRAGYTF. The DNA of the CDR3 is TGTGCCAGCAGTATCTGGGACAGGGCTGGCTACACCTTC.

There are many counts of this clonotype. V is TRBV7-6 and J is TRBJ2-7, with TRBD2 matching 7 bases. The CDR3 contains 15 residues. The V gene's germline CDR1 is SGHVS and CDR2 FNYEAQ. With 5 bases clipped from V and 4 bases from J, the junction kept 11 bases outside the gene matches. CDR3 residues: CASSPVAGTIYEQYF. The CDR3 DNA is TGTGCCAGCAGCCCCGTGGCCGGGACTATTTACGAGCAGTACTTC.

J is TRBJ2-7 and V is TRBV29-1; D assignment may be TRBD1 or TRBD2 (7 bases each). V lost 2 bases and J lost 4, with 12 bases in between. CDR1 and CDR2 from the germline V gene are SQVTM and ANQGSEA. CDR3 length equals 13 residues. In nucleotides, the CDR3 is TGCAGCGTTGAAACCAGGGGGGGGTACGAGCAGTACTTC. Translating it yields CSVETRGGYEQYF.

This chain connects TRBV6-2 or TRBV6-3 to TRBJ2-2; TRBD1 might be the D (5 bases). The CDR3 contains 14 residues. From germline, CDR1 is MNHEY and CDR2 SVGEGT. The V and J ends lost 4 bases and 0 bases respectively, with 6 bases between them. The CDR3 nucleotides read TGTGCCAGCAGTTTGGACACGAACACCGGGGAGCTGTTTTTT. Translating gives CASSLDTNTGELFF.

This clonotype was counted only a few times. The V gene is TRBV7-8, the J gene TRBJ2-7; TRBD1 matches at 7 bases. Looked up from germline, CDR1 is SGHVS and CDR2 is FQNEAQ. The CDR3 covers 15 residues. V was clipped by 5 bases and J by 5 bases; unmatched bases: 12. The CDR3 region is CASSPAPDRVNEQYF. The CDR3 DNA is TGTGCCAGCAGCCCAGCCCCCGACAGGGTCAACGAGCAGTACTTC.

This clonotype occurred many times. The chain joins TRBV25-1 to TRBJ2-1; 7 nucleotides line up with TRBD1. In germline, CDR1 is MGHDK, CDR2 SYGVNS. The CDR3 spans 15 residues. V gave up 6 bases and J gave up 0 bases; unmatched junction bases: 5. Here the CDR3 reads CASSRDSRSYNEQFF. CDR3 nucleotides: TGTGCCAGCAGCCGGGACAGCCGCTCCTACAATGAGCAGTTCTTC.